This TCR beta chain is drawn from a study of tumor-infiltrating lymphocytes in primary liver carcinoma. Across the whole study: Tissue type made little difference to sample yields of roughly 3.5 to 7.13 million productive TCRbeta reads. Study outcomes and limitations: For tumor-adjacent and tumor-blood pairs, overlap was less than that seen for tumor region pairs. Unsorted bulk sampling ruled out any CD4+ versus CD8+ repertoire comparison. Blood trailed tumors significantly in top-250-clone fraction (p = 0.039).

The CDR3 loop spans 16 amino acids. Notes on this clonotype: What it recognizes is unknown. A much larger clone sits a single nucleotide away, making a read error possible.

The researchers produced TCR beta cDNA from 500 ng total RNA with a constant-region primer. Three nested multiplex PCR rounds, a slightly modified ARM-PCR method, built the TCR beta libraries. TRBV1-TRBV30 forward primers paired with a C-beta reverse primer drove the first two PCR rounds, approximately 11 cycles each. TCRdb redid the calling of the multiplex PCR reads with MiXCR, one entry per CDR3 protein. The table lists approximately 320,000 distinct CDR3 sequences, approximately 58% of them singletons. Unsorted whole blood supplied the RNA, and germline DNA was extracted too. The sample comprised peripheral blood. The receptor was isolated from a woman aged 25 to 39 with primary liver carcinoma and hepatitis B virus infection. The chain links TRBV12-3 or TRBV12-4 to TRBJ2-1; 10 nucleotides match TRBD2. In DNA form, the CDR3 reads TGTCCCAGCAGTGTATTAGGACTAGCGGCTTACAATGAGCAGTTCTTC. Amino acid sequence: CPSSVLGLAAYNEQFF.